The clone carrying this TCR beta chain came up once. The V segment lost 5 bases and the J segment 5 bases; nucleotides outside the gene matches: 10. The CDR3 contains 16 residues. Germline V gives CDR1 SGHVS, CDR2 FQNEAQ. The data belong to a study of blood T cell repertoires in COVID-19. Authors' data handling: The authors estimated nucleated cell counts from reference gene primer amplification. The table came from immunoSEQ multiplex PCR; TCRdb's copy has only in-frame clones and leaves some out. V, J and clone size are those of that table, while D and trimming were read from the DNA. In the table there are under 250,000 clones, roughly four fifths of which are singletons.

The specimen was peripheral blood. This chain uses TRBV7-8 with TRBJ2-1; 9 bases are a match to TRBD2. This receptor was taken from a woman younger than 30 with acute or convalescent COVID-19. This CDR3 reads CASSPQSGRRHNEQFF. The CDR3 DNA follows: TGTGCCAGCAGCCCTCAAAGCGGGAGGCGTCACAATGAGCAGTTCTTC.